The source of this T cell receptor beta chain is a study of PD-1 blockade in classical Hodgkin lymphoma. Study results and caveats: With CD4+ cells, TCR diversity rose significantly by C4D1, but not with CD8+ cells. Newly diagnosed patients reportedly trailed healthy donors in baseline TCR diversity. Newly diagnosed patients and complete responders had comparable diversity at baseline. Patients who began taking nivolumab under 1 year after ASCT were left out.

All trial patients relapsed after autologous stem cell transplantation. The CDR3 sequence is 17 residues long. Trimming removed 1 base from V and 6 bases from J; junction bases left unmatched: 11. CDR1 SGHTA and CDR2 FQGNSA come from the germline V gene. On this clone itself: As yet, its antigen is unknown.

Generated by immunoSEQ multiplex PCR, the TCRdb table keeps only in-frame clones and is missing some. The sample has approximately 65,000 clones; around 89% are singletons. The input for sequencing was peripheral blood mononuclear cells (PBMCs), taken at baseline. The source is a human donor with classical Hodgkin lymphoma. J is TRBJ2-5 and V is TRBV7-2, with 10 bases aligning to TRBD2. In nucleotides, the CDR3 is TGTGCCAGCAGCTTAGGAGTTAGCGGGGGGCTGGCACAGACCCAGTACTTC. Protein sequence: CASSLGVSGGLAQTQYF. Drawing the rest from reference TRBV7-2 and TRBJ2-5, the complete variable domain is GAGVSQSPSNKVTEKGKDVELRCDPISGHTALYWYRQSLGQGLEFLIYFQGNSAPDKSGLPSDRFSAERTGGSVSTLTIQRTQQEDSAVYLCASSLGVSGGLAQTQYFGPGTRLLVL.